This T cell receptor beta chain was profiled in a study of T cell responses to AZD1222 COVID-19 vaccine. There are 18 residues in the CDR3. Trimming pared 4 bases from V and 0 bases from J, leaving 19 bases between. Germline V gene lookup returns CDR1 SNHLY and CDR2 FYNNEI. This table comes from immunoSEQ multiplex PCR, and its TCRdb copy is limited to in-frame clones, with some not included. The table includes some 100,000 clones, over 75% detected once. The chain employs TRBV2 and TRBJ1-3, with a tentative D call TRBD1 (6 bases). The specimen was peripheral blood, collected on day 0 of AZD1222 vaccination. This TCR derives from an adult in good health. CDR3 loop: CASSVPGTLSDSGNTIYF. CDR3 nucleotides: TGTGCCAGCAGTGTGCCCGGGACATTAAGTGACTCTGGAAACACCATATATTTT.